This note documents a single T cell receptor beta chain sequence. V was shortened by 10 bases and J by 3 bases, with 13 bases between the two germline ends. From germline, CDR1 is SNHLY and CDR2 FYNNEI. The CDR3 extends over 12 amino acids. The data were taken from a study of T-cell reconstitution after alpha-beta-depleted transplantation in children. Unique molecular identifiers were incorporated during preparation of the TCRbeta library. TCRdb re-analysed the PCR reads in MiXCR, keeping a single row per CDR3 protein. The sample consists of 600,000 to 700,000 distinct CDR3 sequences, roughly 15% of them appearing once.

The starting material was PBMCs from the stem cell graft donor, obtained from the stem cell graft. This clonotype was obtained from a human donor who donated a stem cell graft to a child with acute myeloid leukemia. The chain couples TRBV2 to TRBJ2-7, with a tentative D call TRBD2 (5 bases). The CDR3 here is CATQTRDYEQYF. In DNA form, the CDR3 reads TGTGCCACTCAGACCCGGGACTACGAGCAGTACTTC.